This T cell receptor (beta chain) comes out of a study of cytomegalovirus exposure and HLA in healthy donors. Points from the study as a whole: Some V segments, TRBV6-2 and TRBV6-3 among them, were indistinguishable and were therefore excluded.

Germline V CDR1 and CDR2: SGHRS, YFSETQ. The CDR3 is made up of 14 amino acids. The V segment lost 0 bases and the J segment 9 bases; nucleotides outside the gene matches: 4. Notes on this clone: The antigen is not known.

A multiplex PCR was run with 60 Vbeta primers and 13 Jbeta primers. Assay: immunoSEQ multiplex PCR; the TCRdb copy retains only in-frame clones and omits some. The sample carries almost 200,000 clones, roughly four fifths recorded once. J is TRBJ2-1 and V is TRBV5-1; the match to TRBD2 covers 9 bases. This sequence was found in a man under 40 in good health and CMV-seronegative. Sequencing used PBMCs. This CDR3 reads CASSLGSSGTEQFF. The CDR3 DNA is TGCGCCAGCAGCTTGGGTTCTAGCGGGACTGAGCAGTTCTTC. The entire variable domain, with the rest obtained from reference TRBV5-1 and TRBJ2-1, is as follows: KAGVTQTPRYLIKTRGQQVTLSCSPISGHRSVSWYQQTPGQGLQFLFEYFSETQRNKGNFPGRFSGRQFSNSRSEMNVSTLELGDSALYLCASSLGSSGTEQFFGPGTRLTVL.